Listed below are T cell receptor beta chains from one sample, sequenced in a study of PD-L1 blockade in urothelial cancer. Only in-frame clones appear in the TCRdb table, and some are missing; sequencing was by immunoSEQ multiplex PCR. The sample records 30,000 to 40,000 clones, about nine tenths being singletons. The sequences come from PBMCs, collected around atezolizumab (anti-PD-L1) treatment. These receptors originate from a man in his 70s with urothelial cancer. Each CDR3 is given with its conserved first and last residue. A D gene is named only where the DNA matches it firmly. Size is omitted from some rows. Given values are once, few, many or a class for expanded clones.

d_gene: TRBD2
v_gene: TRBV4-1
abundance: -
j_gene: TRBJ2-7
CDR3aa: CASSHLLASTARRGEQYF
CDR3nt: TGCGCCAGCAGCCACCTACTAGCGTCAACCGCCAGGAGGGGCGAGCAGTACTTC

d_gene: -
v_gene: TRBV6-1
abundance: -
j_gene: TRBJ1-4
CDR3aa: CASSEVPLGKLFF
CDR3nt: TGTGCCAGCAGTGAAGTCCCCCTGGGCAAACTGTTTTTT

d_gene: TRBD2
v_gene: TRBV9
abundance: -
j_gene: TRBJ2-3
CDR3aa: CASSVTGGRGPRTDTQYF
CDR3nt: TGTGCCAGCAGCGTCACGGGCGGGAGGGGGCCAAGAACAGATACGCAGTATTTT

d_gene: TRBD1
v_gene: TRBV28
abundance: -
j_gene: TRBJ1-2
CDR3aa: CASSLSTGGGASYGYTF
CDR3nt: TGTGCCAGCAGTTTATCGACAGGGGGTGGGGCGTCCTATGGCTACACCTTC

d_gene: -
v_gene: TRBV28
abundance: -
j_gene: TRBJ1-1
CDR3aa: CAAEGPDGNTEAFF
CDR3nt: TGTGCTGCGGAGGGACCGGACGGAAACACTGAAGCTTTCTTT

d_gene: -
v_gene: TRBV1
abundance: -
j_gene: TRBJ2-7
CDR3aa: CTSSLPTGWVCEQYF
CDR3nt: TGCACCAGCAGCTTACCGACTGGATGGGTTTGCGAGCAGTACTTC

d_gene: -
v_gene: TRBV27
abundance: -
j_gene: TRBJ2-7
CDR3aa: CASRTQGNYNEQYF
CDR3nt: TGTGCCAGCAGGACTCAGGGAAACTATAACGAGCAGTACTTC

d_gene: -
v_gene: TRBV28
abundance: -
j_gene: TRBJ2-2
CDR3aa: CASSLSGLLTGELFF
CDR3nt: TGTGCCAGCAGTTTATCAGGGCTCCTCACCGGGGAGCTGTTTTTT

d_gene: TRBD1
v_gene: TRBV25-1
abundance: -
j_gene: TRBJ2-3
CDR3aa: CASSEQGVLSDTQYF
CDR3nt: TGTGCCAGCAGTGAACAGGGGGTTCTCTCAGATACGCAGTATTTT

d_gene: TRBD1
v_gene: TRBV29-1
abundance: -
j_gene: TRBJ1-2
CDR3aa: CSAKGQNYGYTF
CDR3nt: TGCAGCGCTAAGGGACAGAACTATGGCTACACCTTC

d_gene: -
v_gene: TRBV21-1
abundance: -
j_gene: TRBJ2-1
CDR3aa: CASSKVGQGRNEQFF
CDR3nt: TGTGCCAGCAGCAAAGTGGGACAGGGTAGGAATGAGCAGTTCTTC

d_gene: TRBD1
v_gene: TRBV10-3
abundance: -
j_gene: TRBJ2-3
CDR3aa: CAIKPGQGADTQYF
CDR3nt: TGTGCCATCAAGCCGGGACAGGGGGCAGATACGCAGTATTTT

d_gene: TRBD1
v_gene: TRBV19
abundance: -
j_gene: TRBJ2-1
CDR3aa: CASSINRGRNEQFF
CDR3nt: TGTGCCAGTAGTATAAACAGGGGGCGCAATGAGCAGTTCTTC

d_gene: TRBD1
v_gene: TRBV5-4
abundance: -
j_gene: TRBJ2-2
CDR3aa: CASSYRDRAGELFF
CDR3nt: TGTGCCAGCAGCTACCGGGACAGGGCCGGGGAGCTGTTTTTT

d_gene: TRBD1
v_gene: TRBV27
abundance: once
j_gene: TRBJ2-2
CDR3aa: CASSRRDRGTGELFF
CDR3nt: TGTGCCAGCAGTCGCCGGGACAGGGGGACCGGGGAGCTGTTTTTT

d_gene: -
v_gene: TRBV10-3
abundance: few
j_gene: TRBJ2-7
CDR3aa: CAISGTQGGEQYF
CDR3nt: TGTGCCATCAGTGGAACGCAGGGTGGAGAGCAGTACTTC

d_gene: -
v_gene: TRBV6-5
abundance: -
j_gene: TRBJ2-7
CDR3aa: CASSYSQGRDYEQYF
CDR3nt: TGTGCCAGCAGTTACTCTCAGGGCAGGGACTACGAGCAGTACTTC

d_gene: TRBD1
v_gene: TRBV11-2
abundance: -
j_gene: TRBJ1-3
CDR3aa: CASTLRGQIRNTIYF
CDR3nt: TGTGCCAGCACCCTAAGGGGACAGATAAGAAACACCATATATTTT

d_gene: TRBD2
v_gene: TRBV5-1
abundance: -
j_gene: TRBJ2-1
CDR3aa: CASSLNPGTSGSYNEQFF
CDR3nt: TGCGCCAGCAGCTTGAATCCCGGGACTAGCGGGAGTTACAATGAGCAGTTCTTC

d_gene: TRBD2
v_gene: TRBV4-2
abundance: -
j_gene: TRBJ2-5
CDR3aa: CASSQGAGGPETQYF
CDR3nt: TGTGCCAGCAGCCAAGGGGCGGGAGGGCCAGAGACCCAGTACTTC

d_gene: TRBD1
v_gene: TRBV28
abundance: -
j_gene: TRBJ2-7
CDR3aa: CASRAGQGPSYF
CDR3nt: TGTGCCAGCAGAGCCGGACAGGGGCCCTCCTACTTC

d_gene: TRBD1
v_gene: TRBV29-1
abundance: -
j_gene: TRBJ1-4
CDR3aa: CSAGTGMKNEKLFF
CDR3nt: TGCAGCGCAGGGACAGGGATGAAAAATGAAAAACTGTTTTTT

d_gene: TRBD1
v_gene: TRBV18
abundance: -
j_gene: TRBJ2-1
CDR3aa: CASSRDSSYNEQFF
CDR3nt: TGTGCCAGCTCGAGGGACAGCTCCTACAATGAGCAGTTCTTC

d_gene: -
v_gene: TRBV10-2
abundance: -
j_gene: TRBJ2-4
CDR3aa: CASSQDSNIQYF
CDR3nt: TGCGCCAGCAGTCAGGACTCAAACATTCAGTACTTC

d_gene: -
v_gene: TRBV9
abundance: -
j_gene: TRBJ2-1
CDR3aa: CASSVTVAGKYNEQFF
CDR3nt: TGTGCCAGCAGCGTTACGGTGGCGGGGAAGTACAATGAGCAGTTCTTC

d_gene: -
v_gene: TRBV11-2
abundance: few
j_gene: TRBJ1-3
CDR3aa: CASTKWRFRVDTIYF
CDR3nt: TGTGCCAGCACCAAATGGCGATTCAGGGTCGACACCATATATTTT

d_gene: TRBD2
v_gene: TRBV9
abundance: few
j_gene: TRBJ2-2
CDR3aa: CASSVESLAGGRGELFF
CDR3nt: TGTGCCAGCAGCGTAGAGAGCCTAGCGGGAGGGCGCGGGGAGCTGTTTTTT

d_gene: TRBD2
v_gene: TRBV5-3
abundance: -
j_gene: TRBJ2-7
CDR3aa: CARSLAPTSGRAYPWGEQYF
CDR3nt: TGTGCCAGAAGCTTGGCTCCGACTAGCGGGAGGGCCTATCCATGGGGCGAGCAGTACTTC

d_gene: TRBD2
v_gene: TRBV27
abundance: -
j_gene: TRBJ2-3
CDR3aa: CASTSAAGYSDTQYF
CDR3nt: TGTGCCAGCACATCCGCAGCGGGATATTCAGATACGCAGTATTTT

d_gene: -
v_gene: TRBV11-2
abundance: -
j_gene: TRBJ2-7
CDR3aa: CASSLDLSPGNYEQYF
CDR3nt: TGTGCCAGCAGCTTAGACTTGTCCCCCGGGAACTACGAGCAGTACTTC